This T cell receptor (beta chain) was sequenced in a study of technical replicates of blood from a handful of donors. V was clipped by 1 base and J by 5 bases; unmatched bases: 2. CDR3 length: 14 residues. Germline V CDR1 and CDR2: MGHRA, YSYEKL. Some clones are missing from TCRdb's copy, which holds only in-frame ones; the method was immunoSEQ multiplex PCR. Among about 44,000 clones listed, about 96% were seen once. The genes are TRBV4-1 and TRBJ2-7; 10 positions agree with TRBD1. Sequenced: T cells isolated from PBMCs. The clonotype comes from a human donor in good health. This CDR3 is CASSQVGQGDEQYF. CDR3 DNA: TGCGCCAGCAGCCAAGTCGGACAGGGGGACGAGCAGTACTTC.